This entry concerns a single TCR beta chain. Its antigen target is currently unknown. The junction differs from germline at one of its ends, possibly a read error. The sample contains more than one DNA sequence encoding this CDR3. The library was generated by the immunoSEQ multiplex PCR assay. The multiplex PCR relied on a mix of 60 forward primers for TCR Vbeta segments and 13 reverse primers for TCR Jbeta segments. The CDR3 region of rearranged TCR beta genes was amplified from genomic DNA by a multiplex PCR assay. The amplified TCR beta libraries were sequenced on the Illumina HiSeq System as 87-base-pair reads. Concerning the study's data processing: A later analysis tallied 70 million to 100 million unique TCR beta chains across the 640 or so repertoires, and some 10 million of those chains were shared by two or more donors. To remove PCR and sequencing errors, raw reads were error-corrected and collapsed into unique sequences using a nearest-neighbor algorithm that merged closely related sequences. V, D and J gene segments were assigned by aligning CDR3 sequences to IMGT reference sequences. For a sequence to be retained, at least a six-nucleotide match to both a V gene segment and a J gene segment was required. A rearrangement counted as productive if the CDR3 had no stop codons and remained in frame with V and J, and every other rearrangement counted as non-productive. CDR3 was defined according to IMGT convention as the region running from the second conserved V-encoded cysteine to the conserved J-encoded phenylalanine. In an earlier analysis of more than 550 of the donors, sequences lacking an unambiguous match to a single V gene segment were excluded. An earlier analysis of over 450 of the donors classified V segments as functional when productive rearrangements were above 56.7% and as segregating when the standard deviation between donors was above 5%. A statistical classification framework was built to diagnose cytomegalovirus status from the catalog of TCR beta chain sequences. V and J gene assignment, in a later analysis, came from comparing TCR nucleotide sequences with IMGT/GENE-DB human TR gene sequences. In a later analysis, CDR3 sequences and most-parsimonious VDJ recombination scenarios were assigned using the TCRdist pipeline. In a later analysis, each TCR beta chain was defined by its CDR3 amino acid sequence together with its V-gene family, and reads lacking a unique V-gene family were excluded. In a later analysis, around 600 highly shared, low-generation-probability nucleotide sequences were removed to address suspected cross-contamination and a sequencing artifact. In a later analysis, a clonal expansion index for each public chain was calculated from normalized within-repertoire ranks of inferred template counts. A later analysis computed generation probabilities with a VDJ recombination model fitted to out-of-frame rearrangements, and checked the results against IGoR. A later analysis scored TCR-TCR, TCR-HLA and TCR-CMV co-occurrence with hypergeometric tests, applying a repertoire-size bias correction to TCR pairs. To estimate false discovery rates, a later analysis permuted the HLA or CMV assignments 20 times. In a later analysis, co-occurring TCRs were grouped using DBSCAN, and TCRdist sequence similarity was added for clustering within HLA-allele-positive subsets. For co-occurrence clustering, repertoires with fewer than 30,000 or more than 120,000 public chains were excluded, along with five repertoires with anomalous nucleotide sharing. As stored in TCRdb, this immuneACCESS dataset retains in-frame rearrangements with V and J assigned. A fraction of the clones does not appear; measured against another copy, unresolved V genes explain less than half of the discrepancy, and the remainder lacks a known reason. D and trimming come from the DNA, and the V and J calls and clone size come from that table. The sample contains 150,000 to 200,000 clones, roughly 73% of them found a single time. The ten top clones hold roughly 8% of the sample.

The CDR3 numbers 12 residues from cysteine through phenylalanine. Only the CDR3 DNA stays, 36 bases, in frame from base 1. CDR1 and CDR2, looked up from the germline V gene, are SGHAT and FQNNGV. The sample is drawn from a study of cytomegalovirus exposure and HLA in healthy donors (dated by TCRdb to about 2017). With respect to the entire study: In an earlier analysis of around 540 of the donors, less than 350 Gb of sequence data and roughly 100 million unique TCR beta sequences from roughly 200 million T cells were reported. Rather than drawing on any new phenotypic data, the later analysis identified candidate immune exposures from TCR beta sequences and the way those sequences occurred across donors. A later genetic analysis took genome-wide SNP genotypes for about 65% of the 666 donors and used that subset as a discovery cohort. HLA typing included class I and class II loci at four-digit resolution. The study profiled the T cell repertoires of under 850 subjects by immunosequencing and related them to cytomegalovirus serostatus. Of the 300 to 450 genotyped donors, 81% were placed in the genetic ancestry cluster associated with self-reported Caucasian donors. Roughly 5 DR-DQ haplotypes were handled as single units for association and clustering because linkage in the cohort was strong. Besides the first cohort of 550 to 750 subjects, a separate validation cohort made up of 120 different subjects was used. About 330 gigabases of sequencing data and around 90 million unique TCR sequences made up an early release that covered over 550 HLA-typed donors. An earlier analysis of roughly 600 of the donors used high-throughput TCR beta sequencing to judge whether each TCR beta V gene segment behaved as functional or pseudogenic. Across approximately 420 genotyped donors of the cohort, an average of 235,054 unique TCR beta nucleotide sequences per donor were sequenced, and approximately 17% of those sequences were non-productive. Donor age, sex, ethnicity and CMV serostatus were compiled alongside the repertoire data. In a later analysis, previously published TCR beta repertoires from fewer than 750 donors were re-analyzed and high-resolution HLA genotyping was added so that TCR occurrence patterns could be studied. The study aimed to test whether signatures of past pathogen exposure could be identified by cataloging public T cell receptors. Typing coverage differed by locus: A, B, C, DRB1 and DQB1 were typed in roughly 629-630 donors, DQA1 in 522, DPA1 in some 600, and DPB1 in around 440. Every repertoire in the discovery cohort had been generated on one and the same sequencing platform. To predict cytomegalovirus infection status, the study combined high-throughput TCR immunosequencing, statistical association of individual TCRs with disease status, and machine learning. General conclusions and limits of the study: A cluster of highly shared sequence variants was judged likely to represent a technical artifact of the sequencing pipeline. The classifier was reported to diagnose cytomegalovirus status with high specificity and sensitivity in both the original and validation cohorts. When HLA alleles, especially DR and DQ, strongly co-occurred, attributing TCR associations to individual alleles was difficult. Specific HLA alleles were associated with 15,000 to 20,000 TCR beta sequences at a false discovery rate of 0.05 in a later analysis. In a later analysis, the rate of TCR association differed among HLA loci, with DRB1 alleles having the most associated TCRs and HLA-C alleles having the fewest. A later genetic analysis associated a missense DCLRE1C variant with V-gene and J-gene trimming of TCR beta chains, and an independent cohort replicated the association. The study gave a list of 150 to 200 TCR beta chains associated with cytomegalovirus. The authors suggested that the approach could potentially be extended to other disease states and immunological phenotypes. Because counts were too low, about 15 rarely observed V segments, including chromosome 9 orphons, were left out of the earlier analysis of several hundred of the donors. In vitro tests confirmed that a few of the cytomegalovirus-associated TCR beta chains recognize cytomegalovirus antigens. While some public TCRs were present in many individuals, most TCR sequences turned up only very rarely across donors. According to a later genetic analysis, donors in an Asian-associated ancestry cluster had fewer N-insertions in productive TCRs than the roughly 660-donor mean. Immune exposure information for the cohort was limited to CMV serostatus. Correlated functional status among segregating V segments might reflect linkage disequilibrium, but an unknown experimental factor could not be ruled out. The cohort was sequenced for TCR beta chains only, and without alpha or paired-chain data the features that could be detected were limited. Because some donors lacked HLA typing at each locus, the association tests relied only on the typed subset. A further reported finding was that TCR beta sequences accurately predicted the HLA-A and HLA-B alleles for most subjects in the first cohort. In a later analysis, several top co-occurrence clusters were reported to appear linked to parvovirus B19, influenza, CMV and Epstein-Barr virus. In an earlier analysis of 587 of the donors, most TCR beta V segments appeared in productive rearrangements about 90% or about 30% of the time, broadly matching IMGT annotations. Roughly uniform sequencing depth across donors was assumed in presence/absence analyses, although this assumption may not hold. In a later analysis, most CMV-associated TCR beta chains were found to appear HLA-restricted, with HLA associations seemingly driven largely by CMV exposure. Some IMGT-functional V segments, including TRBV6-2 and TRBV6-3, could not be told apart with the 87-base-pair reads, so those segments were excluded. In a later analysis, HLA-associated TCR beta chains showed more clonal expansion and lower generation probabilities than non-associated chains that were equally common.

The cohort consisted of 600 or so healthy bone marrow donors. All cohort members were sampled while nominally healthy, although unrecorded immune exposures were likely present. The donor was CMV seropositive and belonged to the group of about 290 seropositive cohort members. A peripheral blood sample was provided by each donor, and peripheral blood mononuclear cells were used for TCR beta sequencing. The Qiagen DNeasy Blood Extraction Kit was used to extract genomic DNA from the blood cell samples. The rearrangement joined TRBV11-2 to TRBJ1-4; 7 junctional bases match TRBD1. The sample taken for sequencing was PBMCs. The origin of this receptor is a woman aged 40 to 50 in good health and CMV-seropositive. The DNA sequence is TGTGCCAGCAGCTTAGTAACAGGGGAACTGTTTTTC. The translation is CASSLVTGELFF.